This T cell receptor (beta chain) came from a study of breast tumors, draining lymph nodes, adjacent tissues. Points from the study as a whole: Tumor and nontumor repertoires were significantly more similar in luminal-like than in basal-like breast cancer. That most tumor T cells come from lymph nodes remained unproven. Compared with lymph nodes, tumors were less diverse; compared with nontumor tissue, more.

One entry per CDR3 protein results from TCRdb running MiXCR on the multiplex PCR reads. The sample includes around 190,000 distinct CDR3 sequences, roughly a third of them seen just once. Axillary draining lymph nodes of breast cancer patients supplied the node samples. Many counts were recorded for this clonotype. Its target is unknown. The sequenced sample consisted of axillary lymph node tissue. The clonotype was recovered from a female donor with breast cancer. Some clones in this sample may be carry-over from other donors' samples.

The DNA for the CDR3 is TGTGCCACCAGTGATGCGCTAGCGGGGGTGAGCACAGATACGCAGTATTTT. It yields the protein CATSDALAGVSTDTQYF. The chain employs TRBV24-1 and TRBJ2-3; 10 bases are shared with TRBD2. The CDR3 sequence is 17 residues long. The V gene's germline CDR1 is KGHDR and CDR2 SFDVKD. The V segment lost 3 bases and the J segment 0 bases; nucleotides outside the gene matches: 5.